This TCR beta chain was recorded in a study of blood T cell repertoires in COVID-19. Profiled with immunoSEQ multiplex PCR; TCRdb holds only in-frame clones, not every one. The sample contains 200,000 to 250,000 clones, approximately 90% of which appear only once. The CDR3 has 16 amino acids. V dropped 4 bases and J dropped 2; count of bases not matched to a gene: 7. Germline V CDR1 and CDR2: LGHNA, YSLEER. Sequencing was done on a sample of peripheral blood. The chain recombines TRBV4-3 with TRBJ2-3; 9 nucleotides agree with TRBD2. This receptor was identified in a man aged 30 to 45 with COVID-19, enrolled during active disease. CDR3 sequence: CASSPETSGNTDTQYF. The CDR3 nucleotides are TGCGCCAGCAGCCCCGAGACTAGCGGTAACACAGATACGCAGTATTTT.